Below, 16 T cell receptor beta chains from the same sample are listed, as sequenced in a study of blood T cell repertoires in COVID-19. TCRdb keeps only in-frame clones here, not all; method: immunoSEQ multiplex PCR. This sample has 120,000 or so clones; over 65% occur once, and the top ten carry 3% to 4%. Material: peripheral blood. The receptor source for this set is a man in his 60s with acute or convalescent COVID-19.

With regard to this clone: The identical CDR3 is also encoded by other nucleotide sequences in the sample. The V gene is TRBV29-1, the J gene TRBJ2-7; 8 bases agree with TRBD2. Germline CDR1 SQVTM, CDR2 ANQGSEA. The CDR3 loop spans 13 amino acids. After removal of 3 bases from V and 4 bases from J, the junction contained 5 bases not matched to a gene. The DNA of the CDR3 is TGCAGCGTTGAGAGCGGGAGTCGATACGAGCAGTACTTC. It yields the protein CSVESGSRYEQYF.

The rearrangement uses TRBV9 and TRBJ2-5; 7 bases are a match to TRBD2. V dropped 0 bases and J dropped 4; count of bases not matched to a gene: 0. CDR3 size: 13 residues. Per the germline V gene, CDR1 is SGDLS and CDR2 is YYNGEE. The CDR3 loop is CASSVGLAETQYF. CDR3 nucleotide sequence: TGTGCCAGCAGCGTAGGACTAGCAGAGACCCAGTACTTC.

V is TRBV15 and J is TRBJ2-7; 7 bases fit TRBD2. This CDR3 region has 15 residues. CDR1 LNHNV and CDR2 YYDKDF come from the germline V gene (reference sequence). The trim removed 5 bases at V and 1 base at J, leaving 8 bases unmatched. The chain's CDR3 is CATSGRSGTSYEQYF. The CDR3, as DNA: TGTGCCACCAGCGGCCGAAGCGGGACTTCCTACGAGCAGTACTTC. The variable domain in full, with the rest retrieved from reference TRBV15 and TRBJ2-7, is DAMVIQNPRYQVTQFGKPVTLSCSQTLNHNVMYWYQQKSSQAPKLLFHYYDKDFNNEADTPDNFQSRRPNTSFCFLDIRSPGLGDTAMYLCATSGRSGTSYEQYFGPGTRLTVT.

This chain links TRBV10-3 with TRBJ2-1; TRBD2 is a possible D gene (6 bases). Per germline, CDR1 ENHRY and CDR2 SYGVKD. This CDR3 contains 17 residues. V gave up 4 bases and J gave up 7 bases, with 23 bases separating them. The CDR3 loop is CAISATGDPTGHNEQFF. CDR3 in DNA: TGTGCCATCAGTGCGACGGGAGACCCCACCGGTCATAATGAGCAGTTCTTC.

The chain carries TRBV7-3 and TRBJ2-3; D gene uncertain. V shed 2 bases and J shed 6 bases, with 12 bases lying between them. This CDR3 comprises 14 residues. Germline CDR1 SGHTA, CDR2 FQGTGA. The CDR3 region is CASSLAGRRDTQYF. CDR3 DNA sequence: TGTGCCAGCAGCTTAGCCGGCCGGCGGGATACGCAGTATTTT.

The chain links TRBV10-3 to TRBJ2-1; no clear D gene. Germline-derived CDR1 and CDR2 are ENHRY and SYGVKD. CDR3 length equals 11 residues. V lost 11 bases and J 10 bases, leaving 15 bases between the germline ends. For the CDR3, the DNA is TGTGCCGTAGGAAAGACTGAGGAGCAGTTCTTC. It yields the protein CAVGKTEEQFF.

The genes are TRBV28 and TRBJ1-4; D may be TRBD1 (5 bases). The V gene lost 5 bases and the J gene lost 0 bases, with 13 bases spanning the gap. Germline values: CDR1 MDHEN, CDR2 SYDVKM. The CDR3 length is 16 residues. The DNA of the CDR3 is TGTGCCAGCAGTCTCCAGGAGGGGCCAACTAATGAAAAACTGTTTTTT. Translating gives CASSLQEGPTNEKLFF.

The chain links TRBV10-3 to TRBJ2-7, with D perhaps matching TRBD1 (6 bases). Trimming pared 2 bases from V and 0 bases from J, leaving 11 bases between. This CDR3 has 15 amino acids. Germline V lookup: CDR1 ENHRY, CDR2 SYGVKD. This CDR3 reads CAISETGSSSYEQYF. Here the CDR3 DNA reads TGTGCCATCAGTGAGACAGGGTCGAGCTCCTACGAGCAGTACTTC.

The chain recombines TRBV6-5 with TRBJ1-1; D might be TRBD1 (5 bases). Germline CDR1 and CDR2: MNHEY and SVGAGI. The CDR3 is 13 amino acids. V gave up 5 bases and J gave up 10 bases, with 17 bases separating them. The CDR3 sequence is CASSPREGMVAFF. CDR3 in DNA: TGTGCCAGCAGTCCCAGGGAGGGGATGGTAGCTTTCTTT.

The chain is built from TRBV7-2 and TRBJ2-5; a possible D gene is TRBD1 (6 bases). This CDR3 has 14 amino acids. Per the germline V gene, CDR1 is SGHTA and CDR2 is FQGNSA. Trimming pared 1 base from V and 1 base from J, leaving 7 bases between. The DNA for the CDR3 is TGTGCCAGCAGCTTAGGACAGGCCCAAGAGACCCAGTACTTC. Encoded protein: CASSLGQAQETQYF.

The CDR3 coding sequence is TGTGCCAGCAGCTTCGGGGACAGTTCTAACTATGGCTACACCTTC. Protein: CASSFGDSSNYGYTF. The chain joins TRBV7-8 to TRBJ1-2; the match to TRBD1 covers 7 bases. The V segment lost 3 bases and the J segment 0 bases; nucleotides outside the gene matches: 4. The V gene's germline CDR1 is SGHVS and CDR2 FQNEAQ. The CDR3 extends over 15 amino acids.

The count of this clone is one. The chain carries TRBV19 and TRBJ2-7; 8 positions agree with TRBD1. Germline V lookup: CDR1 LNHDA, CDR2 SQIVND (reference sequence). The CDR3 has 16 amino acids. The V segment lost 5 bases and the J segment 2 bases; nucleotides outside the gene matches: 11. The CDR3 reads CASSYRSQGVTYEQYF. In DNA form, the CDR3 reads TGTGCCAGTAGTTATCGCTCACAGGGGGTGACCTACGAGCAGTACTTC.

The V and J genes are TRBV4-3 and TRBJ2-1, with D perhaps TRBD2 (6 bases). The CDR3 extends over 16 amino acids. V was trimmed by 4 bases and J by 8 bases, leaving 21 bases between them. Germline values: CDR1 LGHNA, CDR2 YSLEER. This CDR3 is CASSPQAGSPRDEQFF. The CDR3 DNA is TGCGCCAGCAGCCCCCAAGCGGGTTCCCCTCGGGATGAGCAGTTCTTC.

The chain combines TRBV7-9 with TRBJ2-2, with 7 bases identical to TRBD2. CDR1 SEHNR and CDR2 FQNEAQ come from the germline V gene (reference sequence). V trimming: 1 base; J trimming: 4 bases; junction bases outside the gene matches: 6. This CDR3 is built from 16 residues. The CDR3 loop reads CASSLEASGSTGELFF. The CDR3 bases are TGTGCCAGCAGCTTAGAGGCTAGCGGAAGCACCGGGGAGCTGTTTTTT.

The chain couples TRBV4-3 to TRBJ1-1; D is unclear. Germline V gives CDR1 LGHNA, CDR2 YSLEER. The CDR3 extends over 15 amino acids. The V and J ends lost 0 bases and 7 bases respectively, with 15 bases between them. CDR3 residues: CASSQDRGEWSEAFF. The CDR3 bases are TGCGCCAGCAGCCAAGATCGCGGGGAGTGGAGTGAAGCTTTCTTT.

This clone was seen once. The V call is TRBV29-1, the J call TRBJ2-7; 7 bases are a match to TRBD1. Germline V lookup: CDR1 SQVTM, CDR2 ANQGSEA. This CDR3 comprises 13 residues. With V trimmed by 0 bases and J by 9 bases, 8 bases remained unmatched. The CDR3 coding sequence is TGCAGCGTTGAAGAAGAGACAGGGTATTCGCAGTACTTC. The encoded protein is CSVEEETGYSQYF.